This T cell receptor (beta chain) was captured in a study of T-cell reconstitution after alpha-beta-depleted transplantation in children. Unique molecular identifiers were used to barcode this TCRbeta library. TCRdb ran MiXCR on the PCR reads and lists one entry per CDR3 protein. The sample has approximately 190,000 distinct CDR3 sequences, 5% to 7.5% seen once; the top ten hold around 4.1%. The CDR3 has 11 residues. V lost 3 bases to trimming and J lost 5 bases, with 4 bases between them. General study points: Reportedly, alpha-beta T cells present about two months post-transplant originated from several hundred expanded clones of graft origin.

This clonotype has at least ten counts. The target antigen is unknown. The source was PBMCs, collected before TCRalphabeta/CD19-depleted stem cell transplant. The chain couples TRBV12-3 or TRBV12-4 to TRBJ1-1; no clear D. The receptor was isolated from a girl less than two years old with combined immunodeficiency, due to receive a stem cell transplant. The CDR3 DNA follows: TGTGCCAGCAGTTTTGAAACTGAAGCTTTCTTT. Encoded protein: CASSFETEAFF.